This TCR beta chain was captured in a study of CD4 T cells in relation to SARS-CoV-2 and coronaviruses. The wider study: TCR beta CDR3s were sequenced after roughly nine-day antigen culture of PBMCs. No peptide or an HIV-1 Nef peptide pool served as negative control.

Findings and caveats of the study: SARS-CoV-2-driven expansion was significantly weaker in crossreactive than monoreactive clones. In around 60% of donors, memory CD4+ clonotypes crossrecognized SARS-CoV-2 and at least one common cold coronavirus spike.

The CDR3 contains 15 residues. The germline V gene encodes CDR1 SGHRS and CDR2 YFSETQ. The J segment lost 2 bases and the V segment lost 2 bases, leaving 5 bases of the junction unmatched. This clone was counted a few times. Its antigen remains unknown. The unexposed donors gave CD4+ T cells in 2011-2018, prior to COVID-19. Isolation of CD4+ T cells took place after around 11 days in culture. Method: immunoSEQ multiplex PCR; TCRdb's copy keeps in-frame clones and lacks some. Of just over 25,000 clones detected, more than 75% appear once; the ten largest clones hold more than 9%. This TCR was recovered from a human donor in good health. Material for sequencing was CD4+ T cells from PBMCs, cultured in vitro. This chain links TRBV5-1 with TRBJ2-7, with 9 bases identical to TRBD1. The CDR3 loop is CASSFSTGGPYEQYF. For the CDR3, the DNA is TGCGCCAGCAGCTTTTCTACAGGGGGCCCCTACGAGCAGTACTTC.